The clone carrying this T cell receptor (beta chain) was seen more than once but under ten times. This record belongs to a study of identical twins. MiXCR, applied by TCRdb to the 5' RACE reads, yields one record per CDR3 protein. The table shows roughly 500,000 distinct CDR3 sequences, with roughly 21% occurring only once. These data also formed part of another study, on T cells expressing NK-cell markers. That publication notes: In several donors, these clonotypes also led the CD3+CD56-NKG2C+ fraction.

Sequencing was carried out using CD4+ T cells sorted from blood. The TCR comes from a woman in her late teens or twenties in good health.

The CDR3 sequence: CSANLRSTDTQYF. CDR3 DNA: TGCAGTGCTAATCTGAGGTCCACAGATACGCAGTATTTT. The chain combines TRBV20-1 with TRBJ2-3; D gene unclear. The ends were cut back, 4 bases at V and 2 bases at J, with 10 bases in the middle. This CDR3 comprises 13 residues. In germline, CDR1 is DFQATT, CDR2 SNEGSKA (reference sequence).